One T cell receptor (beta chain) is described in this entry. This clone was seen only once. Its antigen has not been determined. Base qualities were left out, and no much larger clone turns up one base away. These data come from a study of cytomegalovirus exposure and HLA in healthy donors (dated 2017 in TCRdb). A note on the overall study: An earlier analysis of 587 of the donors reported 250 to 300 Gb of sequence data and some 120 million unique TCR beta sequences from about 179 million T cells. Around 320 gigabases of sequencing data and tens of millions of unique TCR sequences were included in an early release covering roughly 600 HLA-typed donors. Of the 350 to 450 genotyped donors, more than 75% were placed in the genetic ancestry cluster associated with self-reported Caucasian donors. The study was designed to test whether signatures of past pathogen exposure could be identified by cataloging public T cell receptors. The study used immunosequencing to profile the T cell repertoires of several hundred subjects and linked those repertoires to cytomegalovirus serostatus. Besides the first cohort of hundreds of subjects, a separate validation cohort made up of 120 different subjects was used. High-throughput TCR immunosequencing, statistical association of individual TCRs with disease status, and machine learning were combined to predict cytomegalovirus infection status. A later analysis re-examined previously published TCR beta repertoires from around 670 donors and added high-resolution HLA genotyping to investigate patterns of TCR occurrence. In the later analysis, no new phenotypic data were used to find candidate immune exposures; instead, reliance was placed on TCR beta sequences and their occurrence across donors. An earlier analysis of around 580 of the donors used high-throughput TCR beta sequencing to judge whether each TCR beta V gene segment behaved as functional or pseudogenic. Donor age, sex, ethnicity and CMV serostatus were compiled together with the repertoire data. In a later genetic analysis, genome-wide SNP genotypes for about 55% of the roughly 700 donors were used, and that subset was treated as a discovery cohort. All discovery cohort repertoires had been generated using a single sequencing platform. Class I and class II HLA loci were covered by the typing at four-digit resolution. The number of typed donors differed by locus: about 629-630 for A, B, C, DRB1 and DQB1; 500 to 550 for DQA1; over 600 for DPA1; and roughly 450 for DPB1. Several DR-DQ haplotypes were handled as single units for association and clustering because linkage in the cohort was strong. Among almost 400 genotyped donors of the cohort, an average of roughly 240,000 unique TCR beta nucleotide sequences were sequenced per donor, around a sixth of them non-productive.

Libraries were made using the immunoSEQ multiplex PCR assay. For the multiplex PCR, a mixture combining 60 forward primers for TCR Vbeta segments and 13 reverse primers for TCR Jbeta segments was used. The CDR3 region of rearranged TCR beta genes was amplified from genomic DNA with a multiplex PCR assay. The amplified TCR beta libraries were sequenced on the Illumina HiSeq System as 87-base-pair reads. Per the original workflow: A later analysis counted tens of millions of unique TCR beta chains across the 666 repertoires, and around 12 million of these chains were shared by at least two donors. Raw reads were error-corrected and collapsed into unique sequences by a nearest-neighbor algorithm in which closely related sequences were merged to remove PCR and sequencing errors. Alignment of CDR3 sequences to IMGT reference sequences was used to assign V, D and J gene segments. Each retained sequence needed at least a six-nucleotide match to both a V gene segment and a J gene segment. Rearrangements were classified as productive when the CDR3 lacked stop codons and remained in frame with V and J, and all other rearrangements were classified as non-productive. Following IMGT convention, CDR3 was defined as the stretch from the second conserved V-encoded cysteine to the conserved J-encoded phenylalanine. In an earlier analysis of approximately 590 of the donors, sequences lacking an unambiguous match to a single V gene segment were excluded. An earlier analysis of some 500 of the donors classified V segments as functional when productive rearrangements were above 56.7% and as segregating when the standard deviation between donors was above 5%. To diagnose cytomegalovirus status from the catalog of TCR beta chain sequences, a statistical classification framework was built. In a later analysis, TCR nucleotide sequences were compared against IMGT/GENE-DB human TR gene sequences so that V and J genes could be assigned. The TCRdist pipeline was used in a later analysis to assign CDR3 sequences and most-parsimonious VDJ recombination scenarios. In a later analysis, each TCR beta chain was defined by its CDR3 amino acid sequence together with its V-gene family, and reads lacking a unique V-gene family were excluded. A later analysis removed 592 highly shared, low-generation-probability nucleotide sequences to deal with suspected cross-contamination and a sequencing artifact. In a later analysis, a clonal expansion index for each public chain was calculated from normalized within-repertoire ranks of inferred template counts. In a later analysis, generation probabilities were computed with a VDJ recombination model fitted to out-of-frame rearrangements, and the resulting probabilities were checked against IGoR. In a later analysis, hypergeometric tests were used to score TCR-TCR, TCR-HLA and TCR-CMV co-occurrence, with a repertoire-size bias correction applied to TCR pairs. To estimate false discovery rates, a later analysis permuted the HLA or CMV assignments 20 times. A later analysis grouped co-occurring TCRs with DBSCAN, adding TCRdist sequence similarity when clustering within HLA-allele-positive subsets. For co-occurrence clustering, repertoires with fewer than 30,000 or more than 120,000 public chains were excluded, along with four to six repertoires with anomalous nucleotide sharing. The table comes from immuneACCESS by way of TCRdb, which keeps in-frame sequences with V and J called. Part of the clones is missing from these tables; in studies checked, under half for an unresolved V gene and the rest for unknown reasons. V, J and clone size are those of that table, while D and trimming were read from the DNA. Here the sample has about 140,000 clones; approximately 80% occur a single time. The ten largest clonotypes hold around 4.9% of the sample.

Paper-wide results and their limitations: A later analysis found that HLA-associated TCR beta chains were more clonally expanded and had lower generation probabilities than equally common non-associated chains. A later genetic analysis associated a missense DCLRE1C variant with V-gene and J-gene trimming of TCR beta chains, and an independent cohort replicated the association. A further reported finding was that TCR beta sequences accurately predicted the HLA-A and HLA-B alleles for most subjects in the first cohort. Because HLA typing was unavailable for some donors at each locus, only the typed subset was used in association tests. In vitro tests confirmed that a few of the cytomegalovirus-associated TCR beta chains recognize cytomegalovirus antigens. Correlated functional status among segregating V segments might be attributable to linkage disequilibrium, but an unknown experimental factor could not be ruled out. When HLA alleles, especially DR and DQ, strongly co-occurred, attributing TCR associations to individual alleles was difficult. At a false discovery rate of 0.05, a later analysis linked roughly 17,000 TCR beta sequences to specific HLA alleles. The sequencing pipeline was judged likely to have produced a cluster of highly shared sequence variants as a technical artifact. Presence/absence analyses assumed roughly uniform sequencing depth across donors, an assumption that may not hold. While some public TCRs were present in many individuals, most TCR sequences turned up only very rarely across donors. The cohort was sequenced for TCR beta chains only, and without alpha or paired-chain data the features that could be detected were limited. The study listed 164 TCR beta chains as associated with cytomegalovirus. Because the 87-base-pair reads could not distinguish some IMGT-functional V segments, including TRBV6-2 and TRBV6-3, those segments were excluded. In a later genetic analysis, fewer N-insertions in productive TCRs were reported among donors in an Asian-associated ancestry cluster than the 666-donor mean. The authors suggested that the approach could potentially be generalized to other disease states and immunological phenotypes. A later analysis found that most CMV-associated TCR beta chains appeared HLA-restricted, with HLA associations seemingly driven largely by CMV exposure. For the cohort, immune exposure information was limited to CMV serostatus. Over 15 rarely observed V segments, including chromosome 9 orphons, were excluded from the earlier analysis of about 600 of the donors because counts were too low. The classifier was reported to diagnose cytomegalovirus status with high specificity and sensitivity in both the original cohort and the validation cohort. An earlier analysis of approximately 540 of the donors showed that most TCR beta V segments appeared in productive rearrangements either about 90% or about 30% of the time, which broadly matched IMGT annotations. In a later analysis, TCR association rates were found to vary across HLA loci, with the most associated TCRs seen for DRB1 alleles and the fewest for HLA-C alleles. In a later analysis, several top co-occurrence clusters were reported to appear linked to parvovirus B19, influenza, CMV and Epstein-Barr virus.

The cohort consisted of 600 or so healthy bone marrow donors. Cohort members were all nominally healthy when sampled, although unrecorded immune exposures were likely present. The donor tested CMV seronegative, placing the donor among the 300 to 450 seronegative members of the cohort. A peripheral blood sample was provided by each donor, and peripheral blood mononuclear cells were used for TCR beta sequencing. Genomic DNA extraction from the blood cell samples was performed with the Qiagen DNeasy Blood Extraction Kit. Clipping removes 0 bases from V and 6 bases from J, with 7 as the unmatched junction base count. CDR1 and CDR2 are read off the germline V gene as LGHNA and YNFKEQ. The CDR3 sequence holds 16 residues, the cysteine and phenylalanine included. The DNA shown is the 48-base CDR3, in frame from base 1.

This chain joins TRBV4-2 to TRBJ2-2; TRBD1 agrees with 7 junctional bases. This TCR derives from a male donor in good health and CMV-seronegative. Sequencing input: PBMCs. The DNA is as follows: TGTGCCAGCAGCCAAGAATTAGGACAGGTGGCCGGGGAGCTGTTTTTT. Its coded protein is CASSQELGQVAGELFF.